The clone carrying this TCR beta chain was counted at least ten times. This sample stems from a study of T cells in Graves' hyperthyroidism and ophthalmopathy. Amplified TCR beta CDR3 regions came from RNA transcripts. The study used the HTBI primer set for a first-round RT-PCR of the TCR CDR3. TCRdb re-analysed the multiplex PCR reads in MiXCR, keeping a single row per CDR3 protein. The top ten hold over 25% of the sample, which has 350,000 to 400,000 distinct CDR3 sequences, just under 15% seen once. From germline, CDR1 is SGHAT and CDR2 FQNNGV. V was shortened by 2 bases and J by 0 bases, with 21 bases between the two germline ends. The CDR3 contains 19 residues. Graves' hyperthyroidism was deemed stable given no ophthalmopathy progression within 18 months. Investigators excluded patients with uncontrolled infection, other autoimmune disease, pregnancy or lactation. Fresh 10 ml peripheral blood yielded PBMCs.

Material: blood. The rearrangement links TRBV11-2 to TRBJ2-3, with D possibly matching TRBD2 (6 bases). The receptor was derived from a woman aged 25 to 39 with Graves' hyperthyroidism. The DNA of the CDR3 is TGTGCCAGCAGCTTAAACCGGCTCCTTGTGGGGAGGAGCACAGATACGCAGTATTTT. This translates into CASSLNRLLVGRSTDTQYF. Based on the CDR3 plus reference TRBV11-2 and TRBJ2-3, the full variable domain is EAGVAQSPRYKIIEKRQSVAFWCNPISGHATLYWYQQILGQGPKLLIQFQNNGVVDDSQLPKDRFSAERLKGVDSTLKIQPAKLEDSAVYLCASSLNRLLVGRSTDTQYFGPGTRLTVL.